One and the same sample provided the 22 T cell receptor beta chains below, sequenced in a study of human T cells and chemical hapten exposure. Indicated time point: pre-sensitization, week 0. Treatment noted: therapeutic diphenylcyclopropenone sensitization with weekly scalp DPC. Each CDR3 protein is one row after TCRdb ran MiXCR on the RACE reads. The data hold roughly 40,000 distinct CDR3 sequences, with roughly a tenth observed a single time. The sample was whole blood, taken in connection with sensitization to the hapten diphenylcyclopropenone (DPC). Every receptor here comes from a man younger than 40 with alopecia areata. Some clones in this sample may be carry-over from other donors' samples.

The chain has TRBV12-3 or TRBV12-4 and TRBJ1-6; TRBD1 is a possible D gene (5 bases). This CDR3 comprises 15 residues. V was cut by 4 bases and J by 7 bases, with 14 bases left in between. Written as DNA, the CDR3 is TGTGCCAGCAGTTCCAGTCCAGGGTTGAATTCACCCCTCCACTTT. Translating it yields CASSSSPGLNSPLHF.

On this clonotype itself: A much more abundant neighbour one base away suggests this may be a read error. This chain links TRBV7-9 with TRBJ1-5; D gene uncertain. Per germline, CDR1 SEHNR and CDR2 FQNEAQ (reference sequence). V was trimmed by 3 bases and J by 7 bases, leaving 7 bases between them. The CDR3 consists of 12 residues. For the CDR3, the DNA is TGTGCCAGCAGCTTGGATGGGCAGCCCCAGCATTTT. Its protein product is CASSLDGQPQHF.

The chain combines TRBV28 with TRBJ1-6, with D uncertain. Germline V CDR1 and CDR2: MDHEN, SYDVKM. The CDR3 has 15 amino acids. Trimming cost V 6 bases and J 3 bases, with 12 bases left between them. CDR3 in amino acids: CASSLRTDYNSPLHF. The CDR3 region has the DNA TGTGCCAGCAGCCTAAGGACGGACTATAATTCACCCCTCCACTTT.

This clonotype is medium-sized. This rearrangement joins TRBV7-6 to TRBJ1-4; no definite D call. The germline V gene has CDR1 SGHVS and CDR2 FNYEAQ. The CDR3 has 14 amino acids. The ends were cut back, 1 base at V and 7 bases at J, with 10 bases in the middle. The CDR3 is CASSLVPAGEKLFF. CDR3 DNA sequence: TGTGCCAGCAGCTTAGTACCGGCCGGTGAAAAACTGTTTTTT.

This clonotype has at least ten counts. The CDR3 DNA sequence: TGTGCCAGCAGCCAAGATGTGGCAGATACGCAGTATTTT. This translates into CASSQDVADTQYF. V gene TRBV4-2 combines with J gene TRBJ2-3; D unresolved. Germline V gene sequence: CDR1 LGHNA, CDR2 YNFKEQ. V was cut by 0 bases and J by 4 bases, with 5 bases left in between. The CDR3 has 13 amino acids.

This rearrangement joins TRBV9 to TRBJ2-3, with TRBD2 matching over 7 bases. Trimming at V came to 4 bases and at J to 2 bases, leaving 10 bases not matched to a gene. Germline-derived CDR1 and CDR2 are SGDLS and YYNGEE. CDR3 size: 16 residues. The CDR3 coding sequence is TGTGCCAGCAGCACTAATCAGAGGGACTACACAGATACGCAGTATTTT. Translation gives CASSTNQRDYTDTQYF.

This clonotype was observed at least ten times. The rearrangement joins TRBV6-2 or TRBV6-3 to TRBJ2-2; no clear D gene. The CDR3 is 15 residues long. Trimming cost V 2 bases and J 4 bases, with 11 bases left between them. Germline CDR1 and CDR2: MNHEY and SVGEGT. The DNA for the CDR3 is TGTGCCAGCAGTTACGTACACCCGAGCACCGGGGAGCTGTTTTTT. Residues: CASSYVHPSTGELFF.

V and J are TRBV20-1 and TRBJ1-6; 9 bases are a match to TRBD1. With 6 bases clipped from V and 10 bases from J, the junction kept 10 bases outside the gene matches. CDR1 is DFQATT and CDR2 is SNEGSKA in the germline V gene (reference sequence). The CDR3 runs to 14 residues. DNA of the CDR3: TGCAGTGCCCCTCTCGGACAGGGGAGCTCACCCCTCCACTTT. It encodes CSAPLGQGSSPLHF.

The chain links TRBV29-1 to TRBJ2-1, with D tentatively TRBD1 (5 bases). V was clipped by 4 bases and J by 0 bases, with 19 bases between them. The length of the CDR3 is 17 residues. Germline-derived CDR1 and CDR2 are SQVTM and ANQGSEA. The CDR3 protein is CSVAYLKGFSSYNEQFF. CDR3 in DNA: TGCAGCGTTGCTTACTTAAAGGGGTTTAGCTCCTACAATGAGCAGTTCTTC.

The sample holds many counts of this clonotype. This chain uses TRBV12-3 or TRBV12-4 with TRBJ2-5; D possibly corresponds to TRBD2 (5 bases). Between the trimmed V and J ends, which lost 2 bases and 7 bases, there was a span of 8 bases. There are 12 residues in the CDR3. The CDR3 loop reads CASSLLTRTQYF. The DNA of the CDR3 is TGTGCCAGCAGTTTACTAACTAGGACCCAGTACTTC.

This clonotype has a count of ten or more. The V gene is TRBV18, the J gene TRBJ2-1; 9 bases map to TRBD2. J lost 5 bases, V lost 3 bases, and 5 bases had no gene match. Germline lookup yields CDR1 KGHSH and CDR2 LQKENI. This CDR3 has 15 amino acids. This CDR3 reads CASSPLIAGDNEQFF. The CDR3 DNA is TGTGCCAGCTCACCCCTAATAGCGGGAGACAATGAGCAGTTCTTC.

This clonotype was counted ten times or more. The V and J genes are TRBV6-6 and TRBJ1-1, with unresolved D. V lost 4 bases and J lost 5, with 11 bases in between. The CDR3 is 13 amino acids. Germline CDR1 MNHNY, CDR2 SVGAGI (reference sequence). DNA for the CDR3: TGTGCCAGCAGTTTCGACACGGGAACTGAAGCTTTCTTT. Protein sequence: CASSFDTGTEAFF.

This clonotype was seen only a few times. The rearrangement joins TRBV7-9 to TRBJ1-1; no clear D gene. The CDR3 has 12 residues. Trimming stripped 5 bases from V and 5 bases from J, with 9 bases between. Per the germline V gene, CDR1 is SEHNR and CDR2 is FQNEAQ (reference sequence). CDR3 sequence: CASSDATTEAFF. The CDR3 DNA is TGTGCCAGCAGCGACGCAACGACTGAAGCTTTCTTT. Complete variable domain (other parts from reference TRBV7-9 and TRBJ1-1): DTGVSQNPRHKITKRGQNVTFRCDPISEHNRLYWYRQTLGQGPEFLTYFQNEAQLEKSRLLSDRFSAERPKGSFSTLEIQRTEQGDSAMYLCASSDATTEAFFGQGTRLTVV.

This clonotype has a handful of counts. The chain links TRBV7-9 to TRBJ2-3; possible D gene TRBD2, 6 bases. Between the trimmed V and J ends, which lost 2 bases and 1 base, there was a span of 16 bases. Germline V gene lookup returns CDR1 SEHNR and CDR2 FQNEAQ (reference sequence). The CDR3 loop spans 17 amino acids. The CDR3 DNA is TGTGCCAGCAGCTTATCGGGCGGGATAGCTGGCACAGATACGCAGTATTTT. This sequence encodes CASSLSGGIAGTDTQYF.

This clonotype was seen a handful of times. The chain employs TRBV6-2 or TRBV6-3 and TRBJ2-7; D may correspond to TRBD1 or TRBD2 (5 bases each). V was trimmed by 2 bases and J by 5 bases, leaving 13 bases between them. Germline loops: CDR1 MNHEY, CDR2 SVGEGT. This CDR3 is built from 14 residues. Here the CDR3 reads CASSYSPRDHEQYF. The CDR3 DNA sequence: TGTGCCAGCAGTTACAGCCCCAGGGACCACGAGCAGTACTTC.

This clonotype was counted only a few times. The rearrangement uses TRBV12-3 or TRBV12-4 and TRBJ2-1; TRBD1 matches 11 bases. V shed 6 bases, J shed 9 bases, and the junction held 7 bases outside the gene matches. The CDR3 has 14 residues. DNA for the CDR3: TGTGCCAGCAGCCCGGACAGGGGGCATCTTGAGCAGTTCTTC. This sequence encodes CASSPDRGHLEQFF.

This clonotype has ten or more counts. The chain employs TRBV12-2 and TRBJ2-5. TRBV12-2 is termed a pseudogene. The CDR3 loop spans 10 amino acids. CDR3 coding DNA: TGTGCAAGTCGCTTAGGAGGCGAGTACTTC. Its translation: CASRLGGEYF.

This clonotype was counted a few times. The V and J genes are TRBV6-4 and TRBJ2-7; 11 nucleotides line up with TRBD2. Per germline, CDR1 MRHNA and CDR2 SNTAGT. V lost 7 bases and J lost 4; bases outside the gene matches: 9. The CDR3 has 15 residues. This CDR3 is CASKMLAGGPYEQYV. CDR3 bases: TGTGCCAGCAAAATGTTAGCGGGAGGGCCTTACGAGCAGTACGTC.

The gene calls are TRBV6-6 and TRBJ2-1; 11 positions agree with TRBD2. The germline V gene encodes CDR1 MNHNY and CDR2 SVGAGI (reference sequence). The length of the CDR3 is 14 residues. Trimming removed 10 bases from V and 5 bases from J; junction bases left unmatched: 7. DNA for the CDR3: TGTGCCATCAGAGGGACTAGCGGCCACAATGAGCAGTTCTTC. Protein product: CAIRGTSGHNEQFF.

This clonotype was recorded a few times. The CDR3 nucleotides read TGTGCCAGCAGCCCCCGCCCTAGCGGTTCCGGGGGTGGAGATACGCAGTATTTT. The encoded protein is CASSPRPSGSGGGDTQYF. The rearrangement links TRBV7-6 to TRBJ2-3; TRBD2 agrees at 7 bases. This CDR3 region has 18 residues. Germline V gives CDR1 SGHVS, CDR2 FNYEAQ. The V and J ends lost 5 bases and 5 bases, in that order; junction bases with no gene match: 19.

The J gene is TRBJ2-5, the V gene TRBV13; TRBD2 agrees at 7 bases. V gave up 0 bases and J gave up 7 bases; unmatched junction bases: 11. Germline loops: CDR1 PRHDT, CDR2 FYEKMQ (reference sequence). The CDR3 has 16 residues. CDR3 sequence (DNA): TGTGCCAGCAGCTTAGGCCAGCGTCGGGGGGACCCGACCCAGTACTTC. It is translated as CASSLGQRRGDPTQYF.

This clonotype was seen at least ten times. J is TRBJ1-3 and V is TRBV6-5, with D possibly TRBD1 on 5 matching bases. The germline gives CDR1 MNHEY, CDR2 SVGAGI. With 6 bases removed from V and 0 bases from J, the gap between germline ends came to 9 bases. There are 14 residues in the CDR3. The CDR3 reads CASRLQVSGNTIYF. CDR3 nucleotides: TGTGCCAGCAGGTTACAGGTCTCTGGAAACACCATATATTTT.